This T cell receptor beta chain was documented in a study of blood T cell repertoires in COVID-19. Study context: COVID-19 samples collected from the United States, Italy and Spain covered acute and convalescent phases.

In the original processing: Reference gene primer amplification yielded estimated nucleated cell counts. Produced via immunoSEQ multiplex PCR; TCRdb's table is partial and in-frame only. V, J and clone size derive from that table, while D and trimming were established from the DNA sequence. The sample includes around 65,000 clones, 75% to 85% seen only once; the top ten take roughly 50%. The length of the CDR3 is 14 residues. V was shortened by 1 base and J by 7 bases, with 9 bases between the two germline ends. Per the germline V gene, CDR1 is SGHRS and CDR2 is YFSETQ. The sequence derives from a human donor in a cohort sampled during active COVID-19. Sequences were obtained from peripheral blood. This chain joins TRBV5-1 and TRBJ1-6; D is unresolved. In DNA, the CDR3 is TGCGCCAGCAGCTTGAGCAGGAGGAATTCACCCCTCCACTTT. This translates into CASSLSRRNSPLHF. The variable domain in full, completed from reference TRBV5-1 and TRBJ1-6, reads KAGVTQTPRYLIKTRGQQVTLSCSPISGHRSVSWYQQTPGQGLQFLFEYFSETQRNKGNFPGRFSGRQFSNSRSEMNVSTLELGDSALYLCASSLSRRNSPLHFGNGTRLTVT.